This TCR beta chain was retrieved from a study of OX40 agonist ivuxolimab in advanced cancers. Across the whole study: Melanoma, hepatocellular carcinoma, head and neck or renal cell cancer occurred in dose-escalation patients.

The CDR3 runs to 15 residues. The V and J ends lost 1 base and 2 bases respectively, with 10 bases between them. The V gene's germline CDR1 is LGHNA and CDR2 YNFKEQ. The assay was immunoSEQ multiplex PCR, and TCRdb's table has in-frame clones only and misses some. The sample contains under 90,000 clones, about 93% of which appear only once. The genes are TRBV4-2 and TRBJ2-3; D is uncertain. This material consisted of CD4+ or CD8+ T cells sorted from blood, taken in a trial of the OX40 agonist ivuxolimab. This TCR was sampled from an adult with an advanced solid tumor such as melanoma, head and neck, liver or kidney cancer. CDR3 nucleotide sequence: TGTGCCAGCAGCCAAGGGACCCTCCTCACAGATACGCAGTATTTT. It codes for CASSQGTLLTDTQYF.